This TCR beta chain was captured in a study of blood T cell repertoires in COVID-19. About the study: Sources were T cells, B-cell-depleted T cells, or PBMCs; the material itself was cDNA or gDNA.

Exposed participants came across a COVID-19 case within 2 weeks before study entry. In germline, CDR1 is SGHNT, CDR2 YYREEE (reference sequence). Trimming pared 0 bases from V and 8 bases from J, leaving 12 bases between. The CDR3 runs to 14 residues. Profiling relied on immunoSEQ multiplex PCR, and the TCRdb table lists in-frame clones only, not all of them. Of 430,000 or so clones in the sample, nearly 90% were seen once. The V and J genes are TRBV5-4 and TRBJ2-1, with a weak D call TRBD2 (5 bases). Sequenced input: PBMCs or T cells enriched from blood (not recorded which). This sequence was found in a woman between 18 and 30 years old who had been exposed to COVID-19. The CDR3 DNA reads as TGTGCCAGCAGCTTGGTCGGGGTCGAGGATGAGCAGTTCTTC. Translating gives CASSLVGVEDEQFF.